The 28 T cell receptor beta chains below all came from one sample that was sequenced in a study of cytomegalovirus exposure and HLA in healthy donors (dated by TCRdb to about 2017). The receptor library was made with the immunoSEQ multiplex PCR assay. For the multiplex PCR, a mixture combining 60 forward primers for TCR Vbeta segments and 13 reverse primers for TCR Jbeta segments was used. Imported from immuneACCESS, the table was reduced by TCRdb to in-frame sequences with V and J called. These copies leave out some clones; in studies compared against another copy, an unresolved V gene accounts for under half, and the cause of the remainder is not known. The sample table lists some 160,000 clones, about 82% of them with a count of one. The ten largest clones take up nearly 3.5% of the sample. Specimen: PBMCs. All receptors derive from a male donor in good health and CMV-seronegative.

This clone was recorded once. The genes are TRBV6-5 and TRBJ2-7, with D possibly being TRBD2 (5 bases). Per the germline V gene, CDR1 is MNHEY and CDR2 is SVGAGI. With 8 bases removed from V and 5 bases from J, the gap between germline ends came to 13 bases. This CDR3 contains 12 residues. DNA of the CDR3: TGTGCCAGCGGTAGCGTTTTCCACGAGCAGTACTTC. Translating gives CASGSVFHEQYF.

V gene TRBV19 combines with J gene TRBJ2-3; 13 bases are a match to TRBD2. The CDR3 is 20 amino acids. In germline, CDR1 is LNHDA, CDR2 SQIVND (reference sequence). The V segment lost 3 bases and the J segment 3 bases; nucleotides outside the gene matches: 15. The CDR3 coding sequence is TGTGCCAGTAGTATGGGTATTACTAGCGGGAGGGCCCTAAGGACAGATACGCAGTATTTT. It is translated as CASSMGITSGRALRTDTQYF. Complete variable domain (other parts from reference TRBV19 and TRBJ2-3): DGGITQSPKYLFRKEGQNVTLSCEQNLNHDAMYWYRQDPGQGLRLIYYSQIVNDFQKGDIAEGYSVSREKKESFPLTVTSAQKNPTAFYLCASSMGITSGRALRTDTQYFGPGTRLTVL.

Points on this clone: In the same sample, other DNA sequences code for this CDR3. The genes are TRBV5-1 and TRBJ2-2; 7 bases agree with TRBD2. CDR1 and CDR2 from the germline V gene are SGHRS and YFSETQ. CDR3 length: 16 amino acids. V dropped 2 bases and J dropped 0; count of bases not matched to a gene: 4. The CDR3 is CASSLVAGANTGELFF. CDR3 nucleotide sequence: TGCGCCAGCAGCTTAGTGGCGGGGGCGAACACCGGGGAGCTGTTTTTT.

V gene TRBV25-1 combines with J gene TRBJ2-2; the match to TRBD1 covers 12 bases. Germline CDR1 is MGHDK and CDR2 is SYGVNS. This CDR3 spans 16 amino acids. Trimming removed 3 bases from V and 4 bases from J; junction bases left unmatched: 3. The CDR3 sequence: CASSDWGQGATGELFF. The CDR3 DNA follows: TGTGCCAGCAGTGATTGGGGACAGGGGGCCACCGGGGAGCTGTTTTTT.

This chain connects TRBV13 to TRBJ1-4; the D gene is possibly TRBD1 (5 bases). Germline-derived CDR1 and CDR2 are PRHDT and FYEKMQ (reference sequence). This CDR3 contains 14 residues. Trimming removed 3 bases at V and 4 bases at J, with 9 bases between. CDR3 region: CASSFRGSNEKLFF. The CDR3 DNA reads TGTGCCAGCAGCTTCCGGGGGAGTAATGAAAAACTGTTTTTT.

The genes are TRBV6-4 and TRBJ2-7; 11 bases match TRBD2. The CDR3 contains 16 residues. The V segment lost 0 bases and the J segment 5 bases; nucleotides outside the gene matches: 6. CDR1 and CDR2 (germline): MRHNA, SNTAGT. The CDR3 is CASSDSGLADADEQYF. CDR3 sequence (DNA): TGTGCCAGCAGTGACTCGGGACTAGCGGACGCCGACGAGCAGTACTTC.

This sequence joins TRBV5-8 and TRBJ2-7; 9 bases line up with TRBD1. The CDR3 consists of 16 residues. Germline lookup yields CDR1 SGHTS and CDR2 YDEGEE. V gave up 0 bases and J gave up 4 bases; unmatched junction bases: 8. Here the CDR3 DNA reads TGTGCCAGCAGCTTGGAGTCGGGACAGGGTCTATACGAGCAGTACTTC. Translating gives CASSLESGQGLYEQYF.

This chain connects TRBV6-1 to TRBJ2-7, with a tentative D call TRBD2 (6 bases). Germline CDR1 is MNHNS and CDR2 is SASEGT. This CDR3 has 12 amino acids. The germline V and J ends were trimmed by 9 bases and 4 bases, with 13 bases remaining between them. CDR3 loop: CASGGGVYEQYF. CDR3 coding DNA: TGTGCCAGTGGTGGCGGGGTATACGAGCAGTACTTC.

This clone was seen once. This rearrangement joins TRBV10-3 to TRBJ2-5, with D possibly matching TRBD1 (6 bases). The assigned J gene may be wrong: the sequence end matches TRBJ2-7 better. This CDR3 has 15 amino acids. The V gene's germline CDR1 is ENHRY and CDR2 SYGVKD. CDR3: CAIRAGADGSYEQYF. CDR3 DNA: TGTGCCATAAGGGCAGGGGCGGACGGCTCCTACGAGCAGTACTTC.

This clone was observed a handful of times. This chain connects TRBV5-1 to TRBJ1-5; no clear D. CDR3 length equals 17 residues. V lost 2 bases and J 0 bases, leaving 15 bases between the germline ends. From germline, CDR1 is SGHRS and CDR2 YFSETQ. The CDR3 is CASSFLPTEYSNQPQHF. CDR3 coding DNA: TGCGCCAGCAGCTTTCTGCCAACCGAGTATAGCAATCAGCCCCAGCATTTT.

This clone was observed once. This chain connects TRBV7-9 to TRBJ2-1; 11 nucleotides align to TRBD2. Germline CDR1 SEHNR, CDR2 FQNEAQ (reference sequence). This CDR3 is 16 amino acids long. Trimming at V came to 5 bases and at J to 4 bases, leaving 7 bases not matched to a gene. For the CDR3, the DNA is TGTGCCAGCAGCCGCCTAGCGGGGGGCCTATACAATGAGCAGTTCTTC. This gives the protein CASSRLAGGLYNEQFF.

This clone showed up just a few times. The V gene is TRBV28, the J gene TRBJ1-1, with D perhaps TRBD1 (5 bases). The germline V gene has CDR1 MDHEN and CDR2 SYDVKM. This CDR3 is 14 amino acids long. The V end lost 3 bases, the J end lost 3 bases, and 11 bases lay between the germline ends. The DNA for the CDR3 is TGTGCCAGCAGTTTGCGGGGCGCGTACACTGAAGCTTTCTTT. Residues: CASSLRGAYTEAFF.

The rearrangement uses TRBV9 and TRBJ2-2; possible D gene TRBD1, 5 bases. Trimming removed 3 bases from V and 2 bases from J, with 11 bases in between. The CDR3 runs 15 residues. Germline CDR1 SGDLS, CDR2 YYNGEE. The CDR3 DNA reads TGTGCCAGCAGCGAAGGGGTTCCCAACACCGGGGAGCTGTTTTTT. Residues: CASSEGVPNTGELFF.

This rearrangement joins TRBV5-1 to TRBJ2-6; 11 bases fit TRBD1. CDR3 size: 19 residues. The J segment lost 2 bases and the V segment lost 0 bases, leaving 7 bases of the junction unmatched. Per germline, CDR1 SGHRS and CDR2 YFSETQ. The chain's CDR3 is CASSLGLWDRGTGANVLTF. The DNA for the CDR3 is TGCGCCAGCAGCTTGGGTCTCTGGGACAGGGGGACTGGGGCCAACGTCCTGACTTTC. The complete variable domain, with remaining parts taken from reference TRBV5-1 and TRBJ2-6, reads KAGVTQTPRYLIKTRGQQVTLSCSPISGHRSVSWYQQTPGQGLQFLFEYFSETQRNKGNFPGRFSGRQFSNSRSEMNVSTLELGDSALYLCASSLGLWDRGTGANVLTFGAGSRLTVL.

The CDR3 sequence: CASSIQARVGTRSTGELFF. CDR3 bases: TGTGCCAGTAGTATTCAAGCTAGGGTGGGAACTAGGAGCACCGGGGAGCTGTTTTTT. This rearrangement joins TRBV19 to TRBJ2-2; weak D call: TRBD2 (5 bases). V was clipped by 3 bases and J by 4 bases, with 24 bases between them. CDR3 length: 19 residues. Germline V gives CDR1 LNHDA, CDR2 SQIVND (reference sequence).

CDR3 residues: CASSEAGRGPSYEQYF. The CDR3 DNA is TGTGCCAGCAGTGAAGCGGGCAGGGGCCCATCCTACGAGCAGTACTTC. The rearrangement joins TRBV2 to TRBJ2-7, with a weak D call TRBD1 (6 bases). The CDR3 is 16 residues long. V gave up 0 bases and J gave up 1 base, with 13 bases separating them. CDR1 is SNHLY, CDR2 FYNNEI, per germline.

The rearrangement uses TRBV5-5 and TRBJ2-7; 8 nucleotides align to TRBD1. Unmatched junction bases numbered 17, after V lost 6 bases and J lost 0 bases. The CDR3 length is 18 residues. Germline V gene sequence: CDR1 SGHKS, CDR2 YYEKEE (reference sequence). CDR3 protein: CASTESPGQGLRSYEQYF. CDR3 DNA: TGTGCCAGCACCGAGAGTCCAGGACAGGGATTACGCTCCTACGAGCAGTACTTC.

This clone was detected a few times. The V call is TRBV6-5, the J call TRBJ2-7; 9 bases agree with TRBD2. The CDR3 totals 15 residues. V gave up 5 bases and J gave up 0 bases; unmatched junction bases: 5. Looked up from germline, CDR1 is MNHEY and CDR2 is SVGAGI. CDR3 residues: CASSVETSGSYEQYF. The CDR3 DNA is TGTGCCAGCAGTGTTGAGACTAGCGGCTCCTACGAGCAGTACTTC.

The chain joins TRBV18 to TRBJ1-1; 10 bases agree with TRBD1. Germline CDR1 and CDR2: KGHSH and LQKENI. With 4 bases clipped from V and 7 bases from J, the junction kept 0 bases outside the gene matches. The CDR3 consists of 12 residues. The CDR3 nucleotides are TGTGCCAGCTCACGGACAGGGGGTGAAGCTTTCTTT. Its translation: CASSRTGGEAFF.

In this sample, this clone turned up once. The chain couples TRBV11-2 to TRBJ2-7, with TRBD2 identical over 14 bases. Germline lookup yields CDR1 SGHAT and CDR2 FQNNGV. V was clipped by 0 bases and J by 4 bases; unmatched bases: 8. This CDR3 spans 18 amino acids. CDR3 sequence: CASSLEGWTSGRRYEQYF. In nucleotides, the CDR3 is TGTGCCAGCAGCTTAGAAGGGTGGACTAGCGGGAGGAGATACGAGCAGTACTTC.

This clone was found once. This sequence joins TRBV9 and TRBJ1-6; 9 bases line up with TRBD1. V dropped 4 bases and J dropped 9; count of bases not matched to a gene: 5. The CDR3 runs to 14 residues. CDR1 and CDR2 (germline): SGDLS, YYNGEE. The CDR3 coding sequence is TGTGCCAGCAGCCCGGGACAGGGATTTTCACCCCTCCACTTT. This codes for CASSPGQGFSPLHF.

V usage is TRBV15 and J usage is TRBJ2-7; 9 bases are shared with TRBD1. J was trimmed by 2 bases and V by 5 bases; bases with no gene match: 10. CDR3 length equals 16 residues. The germline CDR1 and CDR2 sequences are LNHNV and YYDKDF (reference sequence). CDR3 region: CATSGAQDRGTYEQYF. In DNA form, the CDR3 reads TGTGCCACCAGCGGGGCCCAAGACAGGGGGACCTACGAGCAGTACTTC.

The rearrangement links TRBV5-6 to TRBJ1-5; D remains ambiguous. The CDR3 loop spans 12 amino acids. The germline V and J ends were trimmed by 1 base and 9 bases, with 8 bases remaining between them. The germline V gene has CDR1 SGHDT and CDR2 YYEEEE. The CDR3 region is CASSLFTGPQHF. CDR3 sequence (DNA): TGTGCCAGCAGCTTGTTCACGGGGCCCCAGCATTTT.

With regard to this clone: One junction end disagrees with the germline gene, perhaps due to a read error. This rearrangement joins TRBV7-9 to TRBJ1-1, with D tentatively TRBD1 (5 bases). Germline values: CDR1 SEHNR, CDR2 FQNEAQ (reference sequence). CDR3 size: 16 residues. The CDR3 coding sequence is TGTTCCAGCAGCTTAGTTAGGGGAGGAATGAACACTGAAGCTTTCTTT. This encodes CSSSLVRGGMNTEAFF. Filled out from reference TRBV7-9 and TRBJ1-1, the complete variable domain reads DTGVSQNPRHKITKRGQNVTFRCDPISEHNRLYWYRQTLGQGPEFLTYFQNEAQLEKSRLLSDRFSAERPKGSFSTLEIQRTEQGDSAMYLCSSSLVRGGMNTEAFFGQGTRLTVV.

The chain is built from TRBV25-1 and TRBJ2-2; 9 nucleotides align to TRBD2. There are 14 residues in the CDR3. Germline V lookup: CDR1 MGHDK, CDR2 SYGVNS. The V segment lost 7 bases and the J segment 5 bases; nucleotides outside the gene matches: 5. The CDR3 DNA reads TGTGCCAGCACAGCGGGGGGACTAACCGGGGAGCTGTTTTTT. The encoded protein is CASTAGGLTGELFF.

The chain joins TRBV5-6 to TRBJ2-1; 10 bases match TRBD2. The ends lost 1 base at V and 4 bases at J; junction bases unmatched: 2. Germline V gene sequence: CDR1 SGHDT, CDR2 YYEEEE. This CDR3 has 15 residues. The CDR3 coding sequence is TGTGCCAGCAGCTTGCTTAGCGGGGGGTACAATGAGCAGTTCTTC. Translation gives CASSLLSGGYNEQFF.

This clone was recorded a few times. The chain links TRBV5-5 to TRBJ1-1; maybe TRBD1 (5 bases). The CDR3 consists of 13 residues. The ends were cut back, 1 base at V and 4 bases at J, with 8 bases in the middle. Per the germline V gene, CDR1 is SGHKS and CDR2 is YYEKEE (reference sequence). CDR3 protein: CASSLWGPTEAFF. The CDR3 DNA sequence: TGTGCCAGCAGCTTGTGGGGCCCCACTGAAGCTTTCTTT.

This chain connects TRBV19 to TRBJ2-3; the D gene is possibly TRBD2 (6 bases). Germline loops: CDR1 LNHDA, CDR2 SQIVND (reference sequence). Trimming stripped 2 bases from V and 4 bases from J, with 7 bases between. The CDR3 is made up of 13 amino acids. Written as DNA, the CDR3 is TGTGCCAGTAGTATACTAGCGTCAGATACGCAGTATTTT. It yields the protein CASSILASDTQYF.